Listed here is a single T cell receptor (beta chain). This sample is drawn from a study of T-cell reconstitution after alpha-beta-depleted transplantation in children. TCRbeta library construction was performed incorporating unique molecular identifiers. A single record per CDR3 protein comes from TCRdb applying MiXCR to the PCR reads. The sample shows approximately 510,000 distinct CDR3 sequences, approximately 20% of them seen only once. Germline V gene data show CDR1 as SNHLY and CDR2 as FYNNEI. V was pared by 6 bases and J by 0 bases, with 3 bases of the junction left unmatched. CDR3 size: 14 residues.

This clonotype was sampled from a human donor who donated a stem cell graft to a child with acute lymphoblastic leukemia. Sequencing was performed on PBMCs from the stem cell graft donor, taken from the stem cell graft. The genes are TRBV2 and TRBJ2-3; 7 positions agree with TRBD1. For the CDR3, the DNA is TGTGCCAGCAGACGGGACAGAAGCACAGATACGCAGTATTTT. It specifies CASRRDRSTDTQYF.